The T cell receptor (beta chain) under discussion was sequenced for a study of shared clonotypes between healthy human individuals. Study summary: Each donor had three CD4 naive, three CD4 memory, two CD8 naive and one CD8 memory plate.

The CDR3 consists of 16 residues. Looked up from germline, CDR1 is MDHEN and CDR2 is SYDVKM. V shed 5 bases and J 3 bases; nucleotides not matched to a gene: 3. Naive CD8 cells comprised CD45RO-negative, CCR7-positively selected cells, excluding terminally differentiated effector memory CD45RA+ cells. Libraries were prepared by immunoSEQ multiplex PCR; TCRdb keeps only in-frame clonotypes and omits some of them. The sample has hundreds of thousands of clones, approximately 96% seen once. The TCR comes from a woman aged 25-40 years in good health. This rearrangement joins TRBV28 to TRBJ2-2; 13 nucleotides agree with TRBD2. The sequencing sample was made of naive CD8+ T cells sorted from blood. The CDR3 nucleotides are TGTGCCAGCAGTCCCGGACTAGCGGGAGACACCGGGGAGCTGTTTTTT. This gives the protein CASSPGLAGDTGELFF.